This TCR beta chain derives from a study of blood T cell repertoires in COVID-19. Repertoires were generated with immunoSEQ multiplex PCR, while TCRdb's copy carries only in-frame clones and drops some. The sample records roughly 250,000 clones, under 90% being singletons. V was shortened by 5 bases and J by 2 bases, with 14 bases between the two germline ends. The germline CDR1 and CDR2 sequences are KGHDR and SFDVKD. The CDR3 is 16 residues long. The chain links TRBV24-1 to TRBJ2-2; weak D call: TRBD1 (6 bases). The TCR comes from a human donor in a cohort sampled during active COVID-19. The material sequenced was peripheral blood. CDR3 sequence (DNA): TGTGCCACCAGTGGTACCGGGACAAAAAACACCGGGGAGCTGTTTTTT. Translation gives CATSGTGTKNTGELFF.